This paragraph reports one T cell receptor beta chain. The CDR3 contains 15 residues. V dropped 6 bases and J dropped 2; count of bases not matched to a gene: 5. The V gene's germline CDR1 is MNHEY and CDR2 SVGAGI. This entry comes from a study of blood T cell repertoires in COVID-19. Across the study: Whether acute or convalescent, the COVID-19 samples came from the United States, Italy and Spain. From T cells, B-cell-depleted T cells, or PBMCs came the material, which was cDNA or gDNA.

Authors' methods: Reference gene primer amplification gave nucleated cell count estimates. TCRdb's table, derived via immunoSEQ multiplex PCR, lists solely in-frame clones and lacks some. V and J calls and clone size are those listed in that table; D and trimming were worked out from the DNA. This table holds fewer than 150,000 clones, approximately 80% found once. The sequence came from a man between 45 and 60 years old with acute or convalescent COVID-19. The specimen was peripheral blood. The chain carries TRBV6-5 and TRBJ2-7, with 12 bases lining up with TRBD2. CDR3 DNA: TGTGCCAGCAGCAAATCTAGCGGGGGGGCCTACGAGCAGTACTTC. Translation gives CASSKSSGGAYEQYF.